These 23 T cell receptor beta chains came from one sample sequenced in a study of regulatory T cells in long-lasting Graves disease. Investigators prepared the TCR beta libraries by applying iRepertoire HTBI primers and Arm-PCR of CDR3 regions. TCRdb re-analysed the multiplex PCR reads in MiXCR, keeping a single row per CDR3 protein. The profile shows under 500,000 distinct CDR3 sequences, about 17% of them singletons. Time point defined: newly diagnosed GD, antithyroid drugs for less than 3 months. PBMC-derived RNA was used for the TCR library. These records were also assigned to another study, of T cells in Graves' hyperthyroidism and ophthalmopathy.

This specimen consisted of peripheral blood mononuclear cells (PBMCs), obtained at new diagnosis, from a patient treated with antithyroid drugs. These receptors originate from a woman between 25 and 40 years old with Graves disease.

This sequence joins TRBV7-3 and TRBJ1-6; no clear D gene. Germline V gene sequence: CDR1 SGHTA, CDR2 FQGTGA. The germline V and J ends were trimmed by 4 bases and 7 bases, with 8 bases remaining between them. The CDR3 contains 13 residues. CDR3 loop: CASSSEPNSPLHF. CDR3 DNA: TGTGCCAGCAGCTCCGAACCAAATTCACCCCTCCACTTT.

This clonotype was counted only a few times. The V call is TRBV4-1, the J call TRBJ2-4, with 14 bases fitting TRBD2. The CDR3 has 17 residues. The germline CDR1 and CDR2 sequences are MGHRA and YSYEKL. Unmatched junction bases numbered 5, after V lost 4 bases and J lost 3 bases. CDR3 loop: CASSPGLAGVGKNIQYF. CDR3 coding DNA: TGCGCCAGCAGCCCGGGACTAGCGGGAGTAGGCAAAAACATTCAGTACTTC.

The chain joins TRBV5-6 to TRBJ2-4, with no clear D. Trimming took 0 bases from V and 0 from J, leaving 13 bases between them. Germline V CDR1 and CDR2: SGHDT, YYEEEE. This CDR3 has 17 residues. The CDR3 DNA reads TGTGCCAGCAGCTTGGCCGGAGCAGCTCTAGCCAAAAACATTCAGTACTTC. Translated: CASSLAGAALAKNIQYF.

This clonotype was counted ten times or more. The chain has TRBV30 and TRBJ1-1; D is ambiguous. CDR1 GTSNPN and CDR2 SVGIG come from the germline V gene (reference sequence). This CDR3 spans 13 amino acids. V lost 4 bases and J lost 2, with 11 bases in between. The CDR3 nucleotides read TGTGCCTGGACTGCCCATTTCAACACTGAAGCTTTCTTT. Its protein product is CAWTAHFNTEAFF. The whole variable domain, remainder taken from reference TRBV30 and TRBJ1-1, is SQTIHQWPATLVQPVGSPLSLECTVEGTSNPNLYWYRQAAGRGLQLLFYSVGIGQISSEVPQNLSASRPQDRQFILSSKKLLLSDSGFYLCAWTAHFNTEAFFGQGTRLTVV.

This clonotype was picked up many times. This sequence joins TRBV18 and TRBJ1-4; D is unclear. The V gene's germline CDR1 is KGHSH and CDR2 LQKENI. The CDR3 contains 15 residues. V was clipped by 3 bases and J by 8 bases, with 16 bases between them. CDR3: CASSPYDARREKLFF. Here the CDR3 DNA reads TGTGCCAGCTCACCGTACGACGCAAGGCGCGAAAAACTGTTTTTT.

In this sample, this clonotype turned up many times. The chain carries TRBV6-1 and TRBJ1-5; D unclear. CDR1 is MNHNS, CDR2 SASEGT, per germline. This CDR3 is 15 amino acids long. Trimming removed 7 bases at V and 0 bases at J, with 13 bases between. The chain's CDR3 is CASKEQMYSNQPQHF. In nucleotides, the CDR3 is TGTGCCAGCAAGGAACAGATGTATAGCAATCAGCCCCAGCATTTT.

In its sample, this clonotype was seen a few times. The CDR3 DNA reads as TGCGCCAGCAGCCGAACCGTGGATAGCGGGATAATGGGGTTCTTC. Residues: CASSRTVDSGIMGFF. V and J are TRBV4-3 and TRBJ2-1, with TRBD2 matching over 8 bases. The germline V gene has CDR1 LGHNA and CDR2 YSLEER. The CDR3 extends over 15 amino acids. V lost 4 bases, J lost 15 bases, and 17 bases stayed unmatched.

This clonotype was seen repeatedly, ten times or more. The chain is built from TRBV30 and TRBJ2-7; tentative D call: TRBD1 (5 bases). The CDR3 consists of 11 residues. Germline V gives CDR1 GTSNPN, CDR2 SVGIG (reference sequence). V lost 8 bases to trimming and J lost 5 bases, with 13 bases between them. For the CDR3, the DNA is TGTGCCCCCGGCAGGGTCCACGAGCAGTACTTC. Protein sequence: CAPGRVHEQYF.

In its sample, this clonotype was seen many times. The genes are TRBV2 and TRBJ2-1, with 8 bases aligning to TRBD2. CDR3 length: 19 amino acids. The germline V gene encodes CDR1 SNHLY and CDR2 FYNNEI. With 2 bases clipped from V and 3 bases from J, the junction kept 15 bases outside the gene matches. CDR3 sequence reads: CASSEPLQPSSGDYNEQFF. CDR3 in DNA: TGTGCCAGCAGTGAACCCTTACAACCGAGTAGCGGGGACTACAATGAGCAGTTCTTC. Supplemented by reference TRBV2 and TRBJ2-1, the full variable domain reads EPEVTQTPSHQVTQMGQEVILRCVPISNHLYFYWYRQILGQKVEFLVSFYNNEISEKSEIFDDQFSVERPDGSNFTLKIRSTKLEDSAMYFCASSEPLQPSSGDYNEQFFGPGTRLTVL.

V usage is TRBV29-1 and J usage is TRBJ2-4; the match to TRBD1 covers 12 bases. The CDR3 runs 14 residues. Looked up from germline, CDR1 is SQVTM and CDR2 is ANQGSEA. V shed 4 bases and J 6 bases; nucleotides not matched to a gene: 4. CDR3 amino acids: CSVASGQGANIQYF. The CDR3 DNA sequence: TGCAGCGTTGCCTCGGGACAGGGGGCAAACATTCAGTACTTC.

This clonotype appeared a few times. At one of its ends the junction is not consistent with the germline gene, which may arise from a read error. This chain links TRBV7-9 with TRBJ1-2, with D hard to call. The length of the CDR3 is 12 residues. Germline CDR1 is SEHNR and CDR2 is FQNEAQ (reference sequence). The CDR3, as DNA: TGTGCCAGCAGCTTAGTTAACTATGGCTGCACCTTC. Translation: CASSLVNYGCTF.

This clonotype was seen ten or more times. The rearrangement uses TRBV7-2 and TRBJ1-2, with D possibly TRBD1 on 5 matching bases. The CDR3 has 15 amino acids. The ends were cut back, 1 base at V and 8 bases at J, with 17 bases in the middle. Germline V gene sequence: CDR1 SGHTA, CDR2 FQGNSA. CDR3 sequence: CASSLVGGGSLGYTF. The CDR3 bases are TGTGCCAGCAGCTTAGTCGGGGGGGGTTCTTTAGGCTACACCTTC.

Many counts were recorded for this clonotype. The chain carries TRBV5-1 and TRBJ2-7, with a tentative D call TRBD2 (6 bases). Germline CDR1 reads SGHRS; CDR2 reads YFSETQ. Trimming took off 5 bases at V and 2 bases at J, with 11 bases between the two ends. The CDR3 has 13 amino acids. For the CDR3, the DNA is TGCGCCAGCAGAGAGGGACTCCCCTACGAGCAGTACTTC. It codes for CASREGLPYEQYF.

This clonotype was seen repeatedly, ten times or more. V usage is TRBV5-1 and J usage is TRBJ1-2, with D perhaps TRBD1 (6 bases). Germline CDR1 SGHRS, CDR2 YFSETQ. CDR3 length equals 15 residues. The V and J ends lost 0 bases and 2 bases respectively, with 11 bases between them. CDR3 sequence reads: CASSLGGQYNYGYTF. DNA of the CDR3: TGCGCCAGCAGCTTGGGGGGGCAATACAACTATGGCTACACCTTC.

The chain combines TRBV18 with TRBJ1-1; 10 bases agree with TRBD1. Germline CDR1 is KGHSH and CDR2 is LQKENI. V was clipped by 8 bases and J by 2 bases; unmatched bases: 11. This CDR3 has 16 amino acids. CDR3 sequence reads: CASRGQGRSINTEAFF. The CDR3 DNA follows: TGTGCCAGCAGGGGACAGGGGCGATCAATTAACACTGAAGCTTTCTTT.

This clonotype was seen repeatedly, ten times or more. V and J are TRBV5-1 and TRBJ2-1, with D possibly being TRBD2 (6 bases). V dropped 4 bases and J dropped 4 bases, with 18 bases sitting between them. Germline assignment: CDR1 SGHRS and CDR2 YFSETQ. The CDR3 spans 16 residues. This chain's CDR3 is CASSASPGLMYNEQFF. Here the CDR3 DNA reads TGCGCCAGCAGCGCTTCACCGGGACTGATGTACAATGAGCAGTTCTTC.

This clonotype was counted between two and nine times. V and J are TRBV7-9 and TRBJ2-3; D unresolved. The CDR3 covers 16 residues. V dropped 1 base and J dropped 2 bases, with 13 bases sitting between them. Germline lookup yields CDR1 SEHNR and CDR2 FQNEAQ (reference sequence). The CDR3 loop reads CASSLGTQWSTDTQYF. CDR3 nucleotides: TGTGCCAGCAGCTTAGGTACCCAATGGTCCACAGATACGCAGTATTTT.

This clonotype was detected ten times or more. The CDR3 spells CASSPRVDRGNEQFF. CDR3 sequence (DNA): TGTGCCAGCAGTCCGCGGGTCGATCGGGGCAATGAGCAGTTCTTC. The chain combines TRBV2 with TRBJ2-1; possibly TRBD2 for D (5 bases). The CDR3 totals 15 residues. Germline assignment: CDR1 SNHLY and CDR2 FYNNEI. V was cut by 5 bases and J by 6 bases, with 17 bases left in between.

This clonotype was detected many times. The chain couples TRBV7-2 to TRBJ1-1, with D unclear. V gave up 5 bases and J gave up 2 bases, with 12 bases separating them. CDR3 length equals 14 residues. Germline values: CDR1 SGHTA, CDR2 FQGNSA. The CDR3 nucleotides read TGTGCCAGCAGCGAGCATTATAGAAACACTGAAGCTTTCTTT. Protein product: CASSEHYRNTEAFF.

This clonotype was seen at least ten times. V gene TRBV11-2 combines with J gene TRBJ2-1; possible D gene TRBD2, 6 bases. This CDR3 contains 19 residues. V dropped 2 bases and J dropped 0 bases, with 20 bases sitting between them. The germline CDR1 and CDR2 sequences are SGHAT and FQNNGV. As DNA, the CDR3 is TGTGCCAGCAGCTTAAAGCCGCGGTTGGGGACTTACTCCTACAATGAGCAGTTCTTC. Translated, it gives CASSLKPRLGTYSYNEQFF.

Details on this clonotype: The junction shows a germline mismatch at one end, possibly a read error. J is TRBJ1-4 and V is TRBV5-1, with D unresolved. The CDR3 loop spans 16 amino acids. The germline V gene has CDR1 SGHRS and CDR2 YFSETQ. The CDR3 spells CASSLNWWATNEKLFF. CDR3 DNA: TGCGCCAGCAGCTTGAATTGGTGGGCAACGAATGAAAAACTGTTTTTT.

Only a few counts were recorded for this clonotype. A much larger clone lies a single base off, so this may be a read error. Lacking the conserved final phenylalanine or tryptophan, this CDR3 likely reflects a read error. The V call is TRBV10-2, the J call TRBJ2-5; a weak D match, TRBD2 (5 bases). V lost 1 base and J lost 5, with 11 bases in between. In germline, CDR1 is WSHSY, CDR2 SAAADI. This CDR3 has 14 amino acids. CDR3 in amino acids: CASSELSTRETQYS. The CDR3 nucleotides are TGCGCCAGCAGTGAGTTGTCAACTAGGGAGACCCAGTACTCC.

This clonotype has more than one count but fewer than ten. Written as DNA, the CDR3 is TGTGCCAGCAGCTTAATAGCGGGAGGTGCCACAGATACGCAGTATTTT. Amino acid sequence: CASSLIAGGATDTQYF. The chain couples TRBV7-3 to TRBJ2-3, with TRBD2 identical over 10 bases. The CDR3 is 16 amino acids. V lost 1 base and J lost 2; bases outside the gene matches: 3. CDR1 and CDR2 from the germline V gene are SGHTA and FQGTGA.